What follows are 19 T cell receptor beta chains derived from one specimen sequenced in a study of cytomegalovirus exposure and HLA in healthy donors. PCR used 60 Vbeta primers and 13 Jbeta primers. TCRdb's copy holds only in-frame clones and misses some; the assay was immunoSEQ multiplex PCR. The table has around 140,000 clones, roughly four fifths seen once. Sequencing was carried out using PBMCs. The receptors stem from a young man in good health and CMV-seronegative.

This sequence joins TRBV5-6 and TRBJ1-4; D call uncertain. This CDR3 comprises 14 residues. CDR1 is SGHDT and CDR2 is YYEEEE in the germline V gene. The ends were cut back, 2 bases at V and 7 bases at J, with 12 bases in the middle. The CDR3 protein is CASSFLEYSEKLFF. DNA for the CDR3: TGTGCCAGCAGCTTCTTAGAGTATTCTGAAAAACTGTTTTTT.

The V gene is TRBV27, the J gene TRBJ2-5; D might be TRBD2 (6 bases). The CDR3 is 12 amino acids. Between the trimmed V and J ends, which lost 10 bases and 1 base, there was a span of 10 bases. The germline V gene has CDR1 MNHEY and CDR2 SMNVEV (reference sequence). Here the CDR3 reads CATAGPQETQYF. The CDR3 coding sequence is TGTGCCACCGCGGGACCCCAAGAGACCCAGTACTTC.

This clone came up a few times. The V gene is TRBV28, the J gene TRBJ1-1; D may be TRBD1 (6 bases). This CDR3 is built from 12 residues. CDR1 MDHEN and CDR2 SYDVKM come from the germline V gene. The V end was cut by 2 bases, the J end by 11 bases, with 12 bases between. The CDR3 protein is CASSLTGSWAFF. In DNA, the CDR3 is TGTGCCAGCAGTTTAACAGGGTCGTGGGCTTTCTTT.

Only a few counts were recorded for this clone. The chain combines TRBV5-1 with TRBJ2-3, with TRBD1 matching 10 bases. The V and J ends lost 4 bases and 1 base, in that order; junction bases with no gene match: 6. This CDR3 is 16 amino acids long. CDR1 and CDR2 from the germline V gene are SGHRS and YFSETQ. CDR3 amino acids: CASSGQGTGGTDTQYF. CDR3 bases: TGCGCCAGCAGCGGACAAGGGACAGGGGGCACAGATACGCAGTATTTT.

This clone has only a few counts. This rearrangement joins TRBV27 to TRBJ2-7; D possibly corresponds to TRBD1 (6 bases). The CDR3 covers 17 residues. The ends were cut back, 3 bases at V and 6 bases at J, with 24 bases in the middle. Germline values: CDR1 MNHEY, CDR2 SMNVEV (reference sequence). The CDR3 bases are TGTGCCAGCAGTTTTTGGCAGGGGCCTACTCGGGCCTCCGAGCAGTACTTC. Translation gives CASSFWQGPTRASEQYF.

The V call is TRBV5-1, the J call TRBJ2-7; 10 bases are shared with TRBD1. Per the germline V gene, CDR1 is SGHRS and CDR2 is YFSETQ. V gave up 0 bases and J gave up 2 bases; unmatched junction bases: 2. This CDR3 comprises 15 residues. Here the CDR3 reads CASSLGGQGAYEQYF. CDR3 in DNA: TGCGCCAGCAGCTTGGGAGGACAGGGGGCCTACGAGCAGTACTTC.

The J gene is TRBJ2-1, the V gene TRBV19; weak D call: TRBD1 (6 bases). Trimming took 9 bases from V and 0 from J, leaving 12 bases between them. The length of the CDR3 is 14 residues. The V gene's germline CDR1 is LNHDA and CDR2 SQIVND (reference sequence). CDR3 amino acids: CASRTASSYNEQFF. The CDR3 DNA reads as TGTGCCAGCCGGACAGCGAGCTCCTACAATGAGCAGTTCTTC.

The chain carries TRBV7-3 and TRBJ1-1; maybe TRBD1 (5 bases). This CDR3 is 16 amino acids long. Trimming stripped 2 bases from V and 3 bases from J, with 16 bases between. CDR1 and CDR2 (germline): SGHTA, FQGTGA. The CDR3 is CASSLGAQGFYTEAFF. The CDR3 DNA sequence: TGTGCCAGCAGCTTAGGAGCTCAGGGTTTTTACACTGAAGCTTTCTTT.

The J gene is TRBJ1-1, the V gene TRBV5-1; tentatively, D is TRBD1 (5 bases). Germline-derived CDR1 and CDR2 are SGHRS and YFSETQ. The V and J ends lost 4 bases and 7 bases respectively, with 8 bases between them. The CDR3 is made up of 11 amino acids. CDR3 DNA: TGCGCCAGCAGCCACAGGTATGAAGCTTTCTTT. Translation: CASSHRYEAFF.

This CDR3 is CASSARVGEQYF. In DNA, the CDR3 is TGCGCCAGCAGCGCCCGGGTAGGCGAGCAGTACTTC. The chain is built from TRBV5-1 and TRBJ2-7; D is undetermined. The CDR3 runs to 12 residues. V was clipped by 4 bases and J by 6 bases, with 11 bases between them. Germline lookup yields CDR1 SGHRS and CDR2 YFSETQ.

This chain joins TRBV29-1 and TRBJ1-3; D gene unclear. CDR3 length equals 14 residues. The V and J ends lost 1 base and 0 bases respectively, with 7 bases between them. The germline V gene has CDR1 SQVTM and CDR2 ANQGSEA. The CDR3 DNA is TGCAGCGTTGAAGCCGCGGACTCTGGAAACACCATATATTTT. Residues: CSVEAADSGNTIYF. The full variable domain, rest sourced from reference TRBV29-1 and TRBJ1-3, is SAVISQKPSRDICQRGTSLTIQCQVDSQVTMMFWYRQQPGQSLTLIATANQGSEATYESGFVIDKFPISRPNLTFSTLTVSNMSPEDSSIYLCSVEAADSGNTIYFGEGSWLTVV.

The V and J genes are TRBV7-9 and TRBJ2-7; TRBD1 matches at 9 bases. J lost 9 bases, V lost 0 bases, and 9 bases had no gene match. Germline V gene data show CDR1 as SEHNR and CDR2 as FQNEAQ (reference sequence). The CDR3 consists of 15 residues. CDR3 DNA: TGTGCCAGCAGCTTAGCCCCGGGACAGGGCTCGGGGCAGTACTTC. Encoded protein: CASSLAPGQGSGQYF.

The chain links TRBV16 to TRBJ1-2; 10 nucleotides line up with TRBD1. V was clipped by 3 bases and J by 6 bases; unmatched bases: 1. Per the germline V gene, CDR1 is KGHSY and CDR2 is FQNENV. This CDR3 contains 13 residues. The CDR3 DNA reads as TGTGCCAGCAGCCACGGGACAGGGGATGGCTACACCTTC. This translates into CASSHGTGDGYTF.

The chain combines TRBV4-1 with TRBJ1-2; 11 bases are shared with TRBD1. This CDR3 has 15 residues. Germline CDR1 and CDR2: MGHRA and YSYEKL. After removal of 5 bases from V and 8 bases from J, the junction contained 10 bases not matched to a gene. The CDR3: CASSFPDRGQVGYTF. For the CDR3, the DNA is TGCGCCAGCAGCTTCCCGGACAGGGGGCAGGTAGGCTACACCTTC.

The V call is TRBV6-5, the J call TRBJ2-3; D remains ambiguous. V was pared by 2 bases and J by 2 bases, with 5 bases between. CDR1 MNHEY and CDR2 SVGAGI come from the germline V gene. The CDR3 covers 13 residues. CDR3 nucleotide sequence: TGTGCCAGCAGTTACGTAGACACAGATACGCAGTATTTT. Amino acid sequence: CASSYVDTDTQYF.

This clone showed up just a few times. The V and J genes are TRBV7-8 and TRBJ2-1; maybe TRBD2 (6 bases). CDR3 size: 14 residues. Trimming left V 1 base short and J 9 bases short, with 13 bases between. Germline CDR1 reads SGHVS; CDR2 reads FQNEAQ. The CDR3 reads CASSLGVSGGEQFF. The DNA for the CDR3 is TGTGCCAGCAGCTTAGGGGTTAGCGGAGGTGAGCAGTTCTTC. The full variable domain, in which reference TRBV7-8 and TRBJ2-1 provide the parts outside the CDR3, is GAGVSQSPRYKVAKRGQDVALRCDPISGHVSLFWYQQALGQGPEFLTYFQNEAQLDKSGLPSDRFFAERPEGSVSTLKIQRTQQEDSAVYLCASSLGVSGGEQFFGPGTRLTVL.

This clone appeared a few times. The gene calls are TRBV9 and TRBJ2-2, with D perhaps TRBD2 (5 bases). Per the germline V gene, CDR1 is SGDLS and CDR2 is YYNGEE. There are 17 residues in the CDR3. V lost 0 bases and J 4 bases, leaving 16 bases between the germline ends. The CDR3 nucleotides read TGTGCCAGCAGCGTAGAGGGCGCGGGTCCCATCACCGGGGAGCTGTTTTTT. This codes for CASSVEGAGPITGELFF. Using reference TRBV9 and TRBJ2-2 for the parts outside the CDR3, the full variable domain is DSGVTQTPKHLITATGQRVTLRCSPRSGDLSVYWYQQSLDQGLQFLIQYYNGEERAKGNILERFSAQQFPDLHSELNLSSLELGDSALYFCASSVEGAGPITGELFFGEGSRLTVL.

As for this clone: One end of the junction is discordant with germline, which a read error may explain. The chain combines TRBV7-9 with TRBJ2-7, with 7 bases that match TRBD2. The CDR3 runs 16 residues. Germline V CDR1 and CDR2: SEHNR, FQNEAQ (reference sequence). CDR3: CSSSSTSASSSSEQYF. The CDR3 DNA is TGTTCCAGCAGCTCTACTAGCGCCTCATCCAGCTCCGAGCAGTACTTC.

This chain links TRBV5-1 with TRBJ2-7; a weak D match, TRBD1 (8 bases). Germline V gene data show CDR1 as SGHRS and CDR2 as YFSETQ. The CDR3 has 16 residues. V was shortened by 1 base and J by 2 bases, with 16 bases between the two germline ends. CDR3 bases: TGCGCCAGCAGCTTGTTGACAGGGGACTATACCTACGAGCAGTACTTC. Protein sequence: CASSLLTGDYTYEQYF.